The entry that follows covers one TCR beta chain sequence. The entry originates in a study of T cell changes during pregnancy in multiple sclerosis. V was pared by 5 bases and J by 2 bases, with 4 bases of the junction left unmatched. The CDR3 runs 14 residues. Germline CDR1 is KGHSH and CDR2 is LQKENI. Profiling relied on immunoSEQ multiplex PCR, and the TCRdb table lists in-frame clones only, not all of them. Of 80,000 to 100,000 clones detected, about nine tenths appear once; the ten largest clones hold just over 0.75%. The chain couples TRBV18 to TRBJ1-1; 8 bases align to TRBD1. This receptor was obtained from a female donor in good health, enrolled as a control in a pregnancy study. The sequencing used peripheral blood, collected in the second trimester of pregnancy. This CDR3 is CASSSSGGNTEAFF. Here the CDR3 DNA reads TGTGCCAGCTCATCCTCAGGGGGCAACACTGAAGCTTTCTTT.